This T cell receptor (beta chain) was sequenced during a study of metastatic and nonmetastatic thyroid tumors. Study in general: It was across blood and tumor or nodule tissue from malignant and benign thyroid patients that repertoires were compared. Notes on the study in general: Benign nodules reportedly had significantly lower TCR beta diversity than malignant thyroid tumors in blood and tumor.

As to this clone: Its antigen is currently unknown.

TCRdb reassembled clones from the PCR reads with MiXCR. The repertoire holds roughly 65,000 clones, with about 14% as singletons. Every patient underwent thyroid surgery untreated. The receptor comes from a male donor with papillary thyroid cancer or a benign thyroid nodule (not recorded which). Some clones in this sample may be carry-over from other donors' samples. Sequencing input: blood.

CDR3: CASSLMGLAETNTGELFF. CDR3 nucleotides: TGTGCCAGCAGCTTAATGGGCCTAGCGGAAACGAACACCGGGGAGCTGTTTTTT. The chain couples TRBV13 to TRBJ2-2, with 7 bases identical to TRBD2. Germline V gives CDR1 PRHDT, CDR2 FYEKMQ (reference sequence). CDR3 length: 18 amino acids. Trimming removed 2 bases from V and 0 bases from J; junction bases left unmatched: 9.